Below, 14 T cell receptor beta chains from the same sample are listed, as sequenced in a study of OX40 agonist ivuxolimab in advanced cancers. Assay used: immunoSEQ multiplex PCR; TCRdb lists only in-frame clones, some missing. The sample holds about 45,000 clones, more than 75% seen once. Sequenced here: CD4+ or CD8+ T cells sorted from blood, sampled in a trial of the OX40 agonist ivuxolimab. These TCRs come from an adult with an advanced solid tumor such as melanoma, head and neck, liver or kidney cancer.

To note about this clone: The sample has other DNA sequences that encode this CDR3 too. The V gene is TRBV19, the J gene TRBJ2-7; 8 bases map to TRBD1. Germline CDR1 is LNHDA and CDR2 is SQIVND (reference sequence). The V segment lost 3 bases and the J segment 2 bases; nucleotides outside the gene matches: 3. The CDR3 consists of 14 residues. The CDR3 nucleotides are TGTGCCAGTAGTATCCGGGACAGGCCCTACGAGCAGTACTTC. Its protein is CASSIRDRPYEQYF.

The gene calls are TRBV7-2 and TRBJ1-1, with D unclear. The V and J ends lost 5 bases and 0 bases respectively, with 13 bases between them. The length of the CDR3 is 15 residues. From germline, CDR1 is SGHTA and CDR2 FQGNSA. The CDR3, as DNA: TGTGCCAGCAGCCCCCAAGGCCAGGTGAACACTGAAGCTTTCTTT. This gives the protein CASSPQGQVNTEAFF.

The chain is built from TRBV2 and TRBJ1-3; D remains unclear. This CDR3 has 14 residues. V lost 8 bases and J 0 bases, leaving 11 bases between the germline ends. The germline V gene encodes CDR1 SNHLY and CDR2 FYNNEI. This CDR3 reads CASDYNGSGNTIYF. Written as DNA, the CDR3 is TGTGCCAGCGACTACAACGGCTCTGGAAACACCATATATTTT.

The chain is built from TRBV29-1 and TRBJ2-2; TRBD2 agrees at 12 bases. CDR1 and CDR2 from the germline V gene are SQVTM and ANQGSEA. Losses at the gene ends were 7 bases for V and 6 bases for J; bases not matched to a gene: 6. CDR3 size: 14 residues. The CDR3: CSASSGGASGELFF. In nucleotides, the CDR3 is TGCAGCGCGTCTAGCGGGGGGGCTTCCGGGGAGCTGTTTTTT.

The genes are TRBV7-6 and TRBJ2-3; D might be TRBD1 (6 bases). Trimming took 4 bases from V and 0 from J, leaving 8 bases between them. This CDR3 has 14 residues. Germline values: CDR1 SGHVS, CDR2 FNYEAQ. The CDR3 loop is CASSWTDSTDTQYF. As DNA, the CDR3 is TGTGCCAGCAGCTGGACAGATAGCACAGATACGCAGTATTTT. Together with reference TRBV7-6 and TRBJ2-3, the CDR3 gives the full variable domain: GAGVSQSPRYKVTKRGQDVALRCDPISGHVSLYWYRQALGQGPEFLTYFNYEAQQDKSGLPNDRFSAERPEGSISTLTIQRTEQRDSAMYRCASSWTDSTDTQYFGPGTRLTVL.

This chain uses TRBV27 with TRBJ2-7; D call uncertain. The CDR3 loop spans 13 amino acids. Looked up from germline, CDR1 is MNHEY and CDR2 is SMNVEV (reference sequence). Between the trimmed V and J ends, which lost 5 bases and 2 bases, there was a span of 10 bases. The chain's CDR3 is CASSPPQTYEQYF. The CDR3 DNA reads as TGTGCCAGCAGTCCCCCCCAGACCTACGAGCAGTACTTC.

The V call is TRBV7-9, the J call TRBJ1-1, with 7 nucleotides matching TRBD1. CDR1 is SEHNR and CDR2 is FQNEAQ in the germline V gene (reference sequence). Unmatched junction bases numbered 3, after V lost 3 bases and J lost 2 bases. The CDR3 has 14 residues. The CDR3 is CASSFGQVNTEAFF. CDR3 bases: TGTGCCAGCAGCTTTGGACAGGTTAACACTGAAGCTTTCTTT. Filled out from reference TRBV7-9 and TRBJ1-1, the complete variable domain reads DTGVSQNPRHKITKRGQNVTFRCDPISEHNRLYWYRQTLGQGPEFLTYFQNEAQLEKSRLLSDRFSAERPKGSFSTLEIQRTEQGDSAMYLCASSFGQVNTEAFFGQGTRLTVV.

V gene TRBV9 combines with J gene TRBJ2-1; TRBD1 matches at 7 bases. V was pared by 3 bases and J by 1 base, with 4 bases of the junction left unmatched. CDR3 length: 15 residues. In germline, CDR1 is SGDLS, CDR2 YYNGEE. CDR3 region: CASSDRGSSYNEQFF. CDR3 nucleotide sequence: TGTGCCAGCAGCGACAGGGGTAGTTCCTACAATGAGCAGTTCTTC.

The chain combines TRBV2 with TRBJ2-5; 7 nucleotides align to TRBD2. Germline V CDR1 and CDR2: SNHLY, FYNNEI. V lost 6 bases and J lost 5; bases outside the gene matches: 6. This CDR3 is 13 amino acids long. The CDR3 is CASSLGGWETQYF. The CDR3, as DNA: TGTGCCAGCAGCCTGGGGGGGTGGGAGACCCAGTACTTC.

The V call is TRBV19, the J call TRBJ2-1, with TRBD2 matching over 12 bases. The germline gives CDR1 LNHDA, CDR2 SQIVND (reference sequence). Trimming removed 4 bases from V and 9 bases from J; junction bases left unmatched: 7. The CDR3 runs 15 residues. CDR3 loop: CASSTSGRAPTEQFF. CDR3 nucleotide sequence: TGTGCCAGTAGTACTAGCGGGAGGGCCCCGACTGAGCAGTTCTTC.

The V call is TRBV7-9, the J call TRBJ1-3; D uncertain. Germline V lookup: CDR1 SEHNR, CDR2 FQNEAQ (reference sequence). The CDR3 has 14 residues. V was clipped by 1 base and J by 0 bases, with 4 bases between them. For the CDR3, the DNA is TGTGCCAGCAGCTTAGGTTTCTCTGGAAACACCATATATTTT. Translated: CASSLGFSGNTIYF.

This chain connects TRBV5-6 to TRBJ1-5, with D possibly being TRBD1 (6 bases). The germline CDR1 and CDR2 sequences are SGHDT and YYEEEE. V shed 5 bases and J shed 3 bases, with 9 bases lying between them. CDR3 size: 13 residues. CDR3 nucleotides: TGTGCCAGCAGACAGGGCCACAATCAGCCCCAGCATTTT. Its protein product is CASRQGHNQPQHF.

This sequence joins TRBV19 and TRBJ1-2; D ambiguous. Germline loops: CDR1 LNHDA, CDR2 SQIVND (reference sequence). The V end lost 8 bases, the J end lost 0 bases, and 7 bases lay between the germline ends. The CDR3 totals 12 residues. CDR3 DNA: TGTGCCAGTTCGGAAGCTAACTATGGCTACACCTTC. Translating it yields CASSEANYGYTF.

The gene calls are TRBV2 and TRBJ1-5, with a tentative D call TRBD1 (6 bases). The V gene lost 5 bases and the J gene lost 0 bases, with 14 bases spanning the gap. The CDR3 runs 16 residues. Germline V gene sequence: CDR1 SNHLY, CDR2 FYNNEI. This CDR3 is CASSPSGAYSNQPQHF. CDR3 sequence (DNA): TGTGCCAGCAGTCCTTCGGGGGCTTATAGCAATCAGCCCCAGCATTTT.